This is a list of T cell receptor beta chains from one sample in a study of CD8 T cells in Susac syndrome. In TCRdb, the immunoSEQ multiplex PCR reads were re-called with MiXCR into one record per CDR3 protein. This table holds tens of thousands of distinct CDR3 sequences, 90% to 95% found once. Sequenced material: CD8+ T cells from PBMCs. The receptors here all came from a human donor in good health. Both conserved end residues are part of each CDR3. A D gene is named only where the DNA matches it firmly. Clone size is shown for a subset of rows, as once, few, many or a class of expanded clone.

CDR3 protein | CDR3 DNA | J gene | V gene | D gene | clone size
CASSPGTGGAGLAKNIQYF | TGCGCCAGCAGCCCCGGAACAGGGGGCGCCGGATTAGCCAAAAACATTCAGTACTTC | TRBJ2-4 | TRBV4-3 | TRBD1 | -
CASSHLGPGGIDIQYF | TGTGCCAGCAGCCACCTGGGCCCAGGGGGGATAGACATTCAGTACTTC | TRBJ2-4 | TRBV6-2/TRBV6-3 | - | -
CASSQITNGPEAFF | TGCGCCAGCAGCCAAATTACGAACGGTCCTGAAGCTTTCTTT | TRBJ1-1 | TRBV4-1 | - | few
CASSNDRDRTEAFF | TGTGCCAGCAGCAACGACAGGGATAGGACTGAAGCTTTCTTT | TRBJ1-1 | TRBV7-9 | TRBD1 | once
CASSVGSAYEQYF | TGTGCCAGCAGCGTTGGATCGGCCTACGAGCAGTACTTC | TRBJ2-7 | TRBV9 | - | -
CASSLGAVGYTF | TGTGCCAGCAGCTTAGGTGCGGTTGGCTACACCTTC | TRBJ1-2 | TRBV7-9 | - | few
CASSSGTGFNQPQHF | TGTGCCAGCAGTTCGGGGACAGGGTTCAATCAGCCCCAGCATTTT | TRBJ1-5 | TRBV27 | TRBD1 | -
CAWSWASDYNEQFF | TGTGCCTGGAGTTGGGCTAGCGACTACAATGAGCAGTTCTTC | TRBJ2-1 | TRBV30 | - | -
CSVEQGDTGELFF | TGCAGCGTTGAACAGGGTGACACCGGGGAGCTGTTTTTT | TRBJ2-2 | TRBV29-1 | - | -
CSARDGTSGNNEQFF | TGCAGTGCTAGAGATGGGACTAGCGGGAACAATGAGCAGTTCTTC | TRBJ2-1 | TRBV20-1 | TRBD2 | -
CSVRDSEEFF | TGCAGCGTCCGGGACAGTGAGGAGTTCTTC | TRBJ2-1 | TRBV29-1 | TRBD1 | -
CASSWTVSDTQYF | TGTGCCAGCAGCTGGACAGTTTCAGATACGCAGTATTTT | TRBJ2-3 | TRBV9 | - | -
CASSQELPDASNEQFF | TGTGCCAGCAGCCAAGAGCTCCCTGACGCCTCCAATGAGCAGTTCTTC | TRBJ2-1 | TRBV3-1 | - | -
CASRRRGEPGANVLTF | TGTGCCAGCCGGAGACGGGGTGAACCTGGGGCCAACGTCCTGACTTTC | TRBJ2-6 | TRBV7-2 | - | -
CASSQEGSDYGYTF | TGCGCCAGCAGCCAAGAAGGCTCCGACTATGGCTACACCTTC | TRBJ1-2 | TRBV4-1 | - | once
CATSRWGEQFF | TGTGCCACCAGCCGTTGGGGAGAGCAGTTCTTC | TRBJ2-1 | TRBV15 | - | -
CASSPQGLEQFF | TGTGCCAGCAGTCCACAGGGCTTGGAGCAGTTCTTC | TRBJ2-1 | TRBV6-5 | - | -
CASKNNEQFF | TGTGCCAGCAAGAACAATGAGCAGTTCTTC | TRBJ2-1 | TRBV6-5 | - | -
CASSLTGVATGELFF | TGTGCCAGCAGCTTGACAGGGGTTGCCACCGGGGAGCTGTTTTTT | TRBJ2-2 | TRBV7-9 | TRBD1 | -
CASSPESGGAYEQYF | TGTGCCAGCTCACCGGAGAGCGGGGGGGCTTACGAGCAGTACTTC | TRBJ2-7 | TRBV18 | TRBD2 | -
CSARDNSQESNQPQHF | TGCAGTGCTAGAGATAACTCCCAGGAGAGCAATCAGCCCCAGCATTTT | TRBJ1-5 | TRBV20-1 | - | -
CASSLGQVNLQPLHF | TGTGCCAGCAGTTTAGGGCAGGTGAACCTTCAACCCCTCCACTTT | TRBJ1-6 | TRBV12-3/TRBV12-4 | - | -
CASSLFGLGNEQFF | TGTGCCAGCAGCCTATTCGGGCTAGGAAATGAGCAGTTCTTC | TRBJ2-1 | TRBV14 | - | -
CSVEPGELFREQFF | TGCAGCGTTGAGCCGGGGGAGTTATTCAGGGAGCAGTTCTTC | TRBJ2-1 | TRBV29-1 | - | -
CASSFGWVEQFF | TGTGCCAGCAGTTTCGGGTGGGTTGAGCAGTTCTTC | TRBJ2-1 | TRBV12-3/TRBV12-4 | - | -
CASSDGADYYGYTF | TGCGCCAGCAGCGATGGGGCGGACTACTATGGCTACACCTTC | TRBJ1-2 | TRBV5-1 | - | once
CATSESTSTGTSGNAGANVLTF | TGTGCCACCAGTGAATCCACTTCTACCGGGACTAGCGGGAACGCTGGGGCCAACGTCCTGACTTTC | TRBJ2-6 | TRBV24-1 | TRBD2 | -
CASSYSMGGPEAFF | TGTGCCAGCAGTTACTCAATGGGGGGGCCTGAAGCTTTCTTT | TRBJ1-1 | TRBV6-2/TRBV6-3 | - | -
CASSPTVSDFYGYTF | TGTGCCAGCAGCCCCACCGTCTCCGATTTCTATGGCTACACCTTC | TRBJ1-2 | TRBV6-5 | - | once
CASSNQGASNQPQHF | TGTGCCAGCAGTAACCAGGGGGCGAGCAATCAGCCCCAGCATTTT | TRBJ1-5 | TRBV27 | TRBD1 | -
CASSRIRVRGETQYF | TGTGCCAGCAGTCGGATCCGGGTCCGAGGGGAGACCCAGTACTTC | TRBJ2-5 | TRBV27 | - | -
CASNDRLNEQFF | TGTGCCAGCAATGACAGACTCAATGAGCAGTTCTTC | TRBJ2-1 | TRBV25-1 | - | -
CASSQDRTRPLTGELFF | TGTGCCAGCAGCCAAGATAGGACGCGACCTCTCACCGGGGAGCTGTTTTTT | TRBJ2-2 | TRBV3-1 | - | -
CASSQEGTSGYNEQFF | TGCGCCAGCAGCCAAGAGGGAACTAGCGGGTACAATGAGCAGTTCTTC | TRBJ2-1 | TRBV4-1 | TRBD2 | -
CASSRRDTQETQYF | TGCGCCAGCAGCCGCCGGGACACCCAGGAGACCCAGTACTTC | TRBJ2-5 | TRBV4-1 | - | -
CASSLGGQGSYNEQFF | TGCGCCAGCAGCTTGGGGGGACAGGGCTCGTACAATGAGCAGTTCTTC | TRBJ2-1 | TRBV5-1 | TRBD1 | -
CASSQEVNQPQHF | TGTGCCAGCAGCCAAGAGGTCAATCAGCCCCAGCATTTT | TRBJ1-5 | TRBV3-1 | - | -
CASSQVYDRGERGYTF | TGCGCCAGCAGCCAGGTATACGACAGGGGAGAGAGGGGCTACACCTTC | TRBJ1-2 | TRBV4-1 | TRBD1 | -
CASRIPGLADSSSTDTQYF | TGTGCCAGCAGGATACCGGGACTAGCGGATTCTTCTAGCACAGATACGCAGTATTTT | TRBJ2-3 | TRBV7-3 | TRBD2 | -
CASSRTGQNTEAFF | TGTGCCAGTAGTAGGACAGGGCAGAACACTGAAGCTTTCTTT | TRBJ1-1 | TRBV19 | TRBD1 | -
CASSVAERYNEQFF | TGTGCCAGCAGTGTAGCGGAGAGATACAATGAGCAGTTCTTC | TRBJ2-1 | TRBV7-9 | - | -
CASSEGWAEGGYTF | TGTGCCAGCAGTGAAGGCTGGGCGGAGGGAGGCTACACCTTC | TRBJ1-2 | TRBV25-1 | - | -
CASAGTDHGYTF | TGCGCCAGCGCTGGGACAGACCATGGCTACACCTTC | TRBJ1-2 | TRBV4-1 | TRBD1 | -
CATSRRRDTEAFF | TGTGCCACCAGCCGCAGGAGGGACACTGAAGCTTTCTTT | TRBJ1-1 | TRBV15 | - | -
CASSQADRGLSPLHF | TGCGCCAGCAGCCAAGCGGACAGGGGGCTTTCACCCCTCCACTTT | TRBJ1-6 | TRBV4-1 | TRBD1 | -
CASSSGLAPRDTQYF | TGTGCCAGCAGCTCCGGACTAGCCCCTAGGGATACGCAGTATTTT | TRBJ2-3 | TRBV7-9 | TRBD2 | -
CASSLGAGNEQFF | TGTGCCAGCAGTTTAGGGGCGGGGAATGAGCAGTTCTTC | TRBJ2-1 | TRBV27 | - | -
CASSYSIAAYEQYF | TGTGCCAGCAGTTACTCGATAGCCGCCTACGAGCAGTACTTC | TRBJ2-7 | TRBV6-2/TRBV6-3 | - | few
CASKSVGRVYNEQFF | TGTGCCAGCAAATCGGTCGGTAGGGTCTACAATGAGCAGTTCTTC | TRBJ2-1 | TRBV3-1 | - | -
CASSTGQINEKLFF | TGTGCCAGCAGTACGGGACAGATTAATGAAAAACTGTTTTTT | TRBJ1-4 | TRBV2 | TRBD1 | -
CASTPRTGDEQYF | TGTGCCAGCACCCCGAGGACGGGGGACGAGCAGTACTTC | TRBJ2-7 | TRBV7-6 | - | -
CSVAGLAGRNTGELFF | TGCAGCGTTGCCGGACTAGCGGGAAGGAACACCGGGGAGCTGTTTTTT | TRBJ2-2 | TRBV29-1 | TRBD2 | -